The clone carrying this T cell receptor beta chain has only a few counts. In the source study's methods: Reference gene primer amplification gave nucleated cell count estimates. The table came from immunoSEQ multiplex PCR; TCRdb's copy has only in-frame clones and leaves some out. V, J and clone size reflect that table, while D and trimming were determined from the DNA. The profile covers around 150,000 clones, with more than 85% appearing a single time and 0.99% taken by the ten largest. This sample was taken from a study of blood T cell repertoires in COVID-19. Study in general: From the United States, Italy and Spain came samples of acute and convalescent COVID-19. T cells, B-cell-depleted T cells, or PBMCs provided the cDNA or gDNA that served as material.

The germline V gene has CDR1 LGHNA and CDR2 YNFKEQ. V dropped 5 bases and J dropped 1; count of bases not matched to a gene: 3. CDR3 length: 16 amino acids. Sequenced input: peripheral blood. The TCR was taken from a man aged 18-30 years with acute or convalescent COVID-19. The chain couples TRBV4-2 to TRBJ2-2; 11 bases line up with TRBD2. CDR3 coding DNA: TGTGCCAGCAGCTCGGGACTAGCGGAGAACACCGGGGAGCTGTTTTTT. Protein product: CASSSGLAENTGELFF.